This T cell receptor beta chain was captured in a study of technical replicates of blood from several donors. CDR1 and CDR2 from the germline V gene are SGHNT and YYREEE (reference sequence). This CDR3 region has 13 residues. V gave up 4 bases and J gave up 6 bases, with 11 bases separating them. Profiling relied on immunoSEQ multiplex PCR, and the TCRdb table lists in-frame clones only, not all of them. Among approximately 78,000 clones, around 95% were seen once, and the ten largest hold about 0.25%. This clone was observed a single time. The specimen sequenced was T cells isolated from PBMCs. This TCR was sampled from a human donor in good health. This sequence joins TRBV5-4 and TRBJ2-4, with a tentative D call TRBD2 (6 bases). In DNA form, the CDR3 reads TGTGCCAGCAGCACAGGACTACTAAACATTCAGTACTTC. Its translation: CASSTGLLNIQYF.